This is a list of T cell receptor beta chains from one sample in a study of regulatory T cells in long-lasting Graves disease. TCRdb processed the multiplex PCR reads anew with MiXCR; each CDR3 protein has one entry. The repertoire has about 460,000 distinct CDR3 sequences, roughly 23% of them found once; the top ten carry 10% to 15%. The sequencing here drew on peripheral blood mononuclear cells (PBMCs), taken when the disease was refractory, from a patient treated with antithyroid drugs. These receptors were taken from a female donor with Graves disease. The CDR3 runs from the conserved cysteine through the conserved F or W. D genes are given only for firm matches. A row's size may be missing; if present it is once, few, many or a size class.

size: NA; V: TRBV6-1; D: TRBD1; J: TRBJ1-6; DNA: TGTGCCAGCAGTGCGGGGACAGGTCTGGGGGGGACCCTCCACTTT; CDR3: CASSAGTGLGGTLHF
size: NA; V: TRBV6-2/TRBV6-3; D: NA; J: TRBJ1-1; DNA: TGTGCCAGCAGTTCCAGACCGATTATGAACACTGAAGCTTTCTTT; CDR3: CASSSRPIMNTEAFF
size: many; V: TRBV28; D: TRBD1; J: TRBJ1-1; DNA: TGTGCCAGCAGTTCTGGGACAGTCACTGAAGCTTTCTTT; CDR3: CASSSGTVTEAFF
size: NA; V: TRBV20-1; D: TRBD1; J: TRBJ2-7; DNA: TGCAGTGCTAGGATGGGGGACAGGGGCTACGAGCAGTACTTC; CDR3: CSARMGDRGYEQYF
size: many; V: TRBV28; D: TRBD2; J: TRBJ2-7; DNA: TGTGCCAGCAGTTTACCGGAGGCGGGTAGCGGGAGCTACGAGCAGTACTTC; CDR3: CASSLPEAGSGSYEQYF
size: many; V: TRBV7-8; D: NA; J: TRBJ2-5; DNA: TGTGCCAGCAGCTTAGCGCGGGTCCCAGAACAAGAGACCCAGTACTTC; CDR3: CASSLARVPEQETQYF
size: NA; V: TRBV2; D: TRBD2; J: TRBJ2-1; DNA: TGTGCCAGCAATAGCCAGGCGGGGGGAGGCAATGAGCAGTTCTTC; CDR3: CASNSQAGGGNEQFF
size: NA; V: TRBV7-9; D: NA; J: TRBJ1-2; DNA: TGTGCCAGCAGCCTCGGGCAGGGAGTAGAAGGTGGCTACACCTTC; CDR3: CASSLGQGVEGGYTF
size: NA; V: TRBV12-3/TRBV12-4; D: NA; J: TRBJ1-1; DNA: TGTGCCAGCAGTTCGGCCCAAATAACTGAAGCTTTCTTT; CDR3: CASSSAQITEAFF
size: NA; V: TRBV7-9; D: NA; J: TRBJ2-5; DNA: TGTGCCAGCAGCAATTCACAGTACCAAGAGACCCAGTACTTC; CDR3: CASSNSQYQETQYF
size: NA; V: TRBV5-1; D: TRBD1; J: TRBJ2-3; DNA: TGCGCCAGCAGCGAGGGACAGGGGGGCGCAGATACGCAGTATTTT; CDR3: CASSEGQGGADTQYF
size: NA; V: TRBV2; D: TRBD2; J: TRBJ2-1; DNA: TGTGCCAGCAGTGAACTCGCGGGAGGGGGCGATGAGCAGTTCTTC; CDR3: CASSELAGGGDEQFF
size: NA; V: TRBV15; D: NA; J: TRBJ1-6; DNA: TGTGCCACCAGCAGTGCAAATTCACCCCTCCACTTT; CDR3: CATSSANSPLHF
size: NA; V: TRBV3-1; D: NA; J: TRBJ1-3; DNA: TGTGCCAGCAGCCAAGATCCCACGGCTGGAAACACCATATATTTT; CDR3: CASSQDPTAGNTIYF
size: many; V: TRBV28; D: NA; J: TRBJ1-4; DNA: TGTGCCAGCAGTTCCTACAGACAAAATGAAAAACTGTTTTTT; CDR3: CASSSYRQNEKLFF
size: many; V: TRBV20-1; D: TRBD1; J: TRBJ1-1; DNA: TGCAGTGCTAGAGCCGCGACAGGGGTAGCTGAAGCTTTCTTT; CDR3: CSARAATGVAEAFF
size: many; V: TRBV7-2; D: TRBD1; J: TRBJ2-4; DNA: TGTGCCAGCAGCTTGGGACAGGGAGCCAAAAACATTCAGTACTTC; CDR3: CASSLGQGAKNIQYF
size: NA; V: TRBV10-2; D: NA; J: TRBJ1-6; DNA: TGCGCCAGCAGTGGGTCGAGTCCGGGAAATAATTCACCCCTCCACTTT; CDR3: CASSGSSPGNNSPLHF
size: NA; V: TRBV10-3; D: NA; J: TRBJ2-7; DNA: TGTGCCATCAGTGATTTCACGGGGCGAAGGAACTACGAGCAGTACTTC; CDR3: CAISDFTGRRNYEQYF
size: few; V: TRBV28; D: NA; J: TRBJ1-5; DNA: TGTGCCATTTCACAGGGAATAGGTCAGCCCCAGCATTTT; CDR3: CAISQGIGQPQHF
size: NA; V: TRBV7-2; D: NA; J: TRBJ1-2; DNA: TGTGCCAGCAGCTTACAGGGCGCCTACCATGGCTACACCTTC; CDR3: CASSLQGAYHGYTF
size: few; V: TRBV5-1; D: NA; J: TRBJ1-4; DNA: TGCGCCAGCCGGTGGGGTTATAATGAAAAACTGTTTTTT; CDR3: CASRWGYNEKLFF
size: many; V: TRBV28; D: TRBD1; J: TRBJ1-5; DNA: TGTGCCAGCAGTTTCAGGGGGCTTAGGCAGCCCCAGCATTTT; CDR3: CASSFRGLRQPQHF
size: NA; V: TRBV7-2; D: NA; J: TRBJ2-2; DNA: TGTGCCAGCAGCTTAGCGGGGGCCTGGGACACCGGGGAGCTGTTTTTT; CDR3: CASSLAGAWDTGELFF
size: once; V: TRBV6-2/TRBV6-3; D: NA; J: TRBJ2-3; DNA: TGTGCCAGCAGTTACGGCCCACAGGAGCCTAGCACAGATACGCAGTATTTT; CDR3: CASSYGPQEPSTDTQYF
size: few; V: TRBV13; D: TRBD2; J: TRBJ2-7; DNA: TGTGCCAGCAGCTCTGGGACTACGGTCTACGAGCAGTACTTC; CDR3: CASSSGTTVYEQYF
size: few; V: TRBV4-3; D: NA; J: TRBJ2-7; DNA: TGCGCCAGCAGCCAAGATGTGTCGGGGGCCTACGAGCAGTACTTC; CDR3: CASSQDVSGAYEQYF
size: NA; V: TRBV6-2/TRBV6-3; D: TRBD1; J: TRBJ2-2; DNA: TGTGCCAGCAGTTTGGACAGGGGGGGCGGGGAGCTGTTTTTT; CDR3: CASSLDRGGGELFF
size: NA; V: TRBV3-1; D: NA; J: TRBJ1-2; DNA: TGTGCCAGCAGCCAAGATGTGGGGACCTACTATGGCTACACCTTC; CDR3: CASSQDVGTYYGYTF
size: many; V: TRBV7-3; D: NA; J: TRBJ1-1; DNA: TGTGCCAGCAGCTTATTTGAAGGAGTAACTGAAGCTTTCTTT; CDR3: CASSLFEGVTEAFF
size: many; V: TRBV3-1; D: NA; J: TRBJ2-6; DNA: TGTGCCAGCAGCCAAGGGCCAGGACGTCTTGGGGCCAACGTCCTGACTTTC; CDR3: CASSQGPGRLGANVLTF
size: NA; V: TRBV7-8; D: NA; J: TRBJ1-2; DNA: TGTGCCAGCAGCTTAAGAGACCTGTTGACCCCTTATGGCTACACCTTC; CDR3: CASSLRDLLTPYGYTF
size: NA; V: TRBV7-2; D: NA; J: TRBJ2-3; DNA: TGTGCCAGCAGCTTACGCACAGATACGCAGTATTTT; CDR3: CASSLRTDTQYF
size: few; V: TRBV6-2/TRBV6-3; D: TRBD1; J: TRBJ2-7; DNA: TGTGCCAGCAGTTACCCGGACAGGGGTACCTACGAGCAGTACTTC; CDR3: CASSYPDRGTYEQYF
size: NA; V: TRBV19; D: NA; J: TRBJ1-2; DNA: TGTGCCAGTGATGTTCTCGGGTCAGGGTATTCCTATGGCTACACCTTC; CDR3: CASDVLGSGYSYGYTF
size: once; V: TRBV11-3; D: TRBD1; J: TRBJ2-7; DNA: TGTGCCAGCAGCCAAGATGCGACAGGGGCGCGCGAGCAGTACTTC; CDR3: CASSQDATGAREQYF
size: few; V: TRBV7-2; D: TRBD1; J: TRBJ1-1; DNA: TGTGCCGGCAGCTCCTCACAGGGGCTGAACACTGAAGCTTTCTTT; CDR3: CAGSSSQGLNTEAFF
size: many; V: TRBV2; D: TRBD1; J: TRBJ1-1; DNA: TGTGCCAGCAGTGAAGGGACAGGCCGGAACACTGAAGCTTTCTTT; CDR3: CASSEGTGRNTEAFF
size: many; V: TRBV27; D: NA; J: TRBJ1-5; DNA: TGTGCCAGCAGCCCTTTACCGCAGGACGGAGAGTTATATCAGCCCCAGCATTTT; CDR3: CASSPLPQDGELYQPQHF
size: NA; V: TRBV20-1; D: TRBD2; J: TRBJ2-7; DNA: TGCAGTGCTACCCCCCAAATCGGACTAGCGGGAGCCTCGGTCTACGAGCAGTACTTC; CDR3: CSATPQIGLAGASVYEQYF
size: many; V: TRBV7-3; D: NA; J: TRBJ1-1; DNA: TGTGCCAGCAGCCGCCTGTGGGGCACTGAAGCTTTCTTT; CDR3: CASSRLWGTEAFF
size: many; V: TRBV25-1; D: TRBD1; J: TRBJ1-2; DNA: TGTGCCAGCAGAGCTAACAGGGGAGGGAACCATGGCTACACCTTC; CDR3: CASRANRGGNHGYTF
size: many; V: TRBV6-1; D: TRBD1; J: TRBJ1-5; DNA: TGTGCCAGCAGACGGACAGGGGGATCCAGTCAGCCCCAGCATTTT; CDR3: CASRRTGGSSQPQHF
size: few; V: TRBV19; D: NA; J: TRBJ1-5; DNA: TGTGCCTCGACGGCCACCAGCAATCAGCCCCAGCATTTT; CDR3: CASTATSNQPQHF
size: few; V: TRBV29-1; D: NA; J: TRBJ1-4; DNA: TGCAGCGTCCGCCCTAATGAAAAACTGTTTTTT; CDR3: CSVRPNEKLFF
size: NA; V: TRBV5-1; D: NA; J: TRBJ1-4; DNA: TGCGCCAGCAGCTTGGGAGACGGGGCAACTAATGAAAAACTGTTTTTT; CDR3: CASSLGDGATNEKLFF
size: NA; V: TRBV30; D: TRBD1; J: TRBJ2-7; DNA: TGTGCCTGGACCGGGACAGGGGGTGACGAGCAGTACTTC; CDR3: CAWTGTGGDEQYF
size: few; V: TRBV5-1; D: TRBD1; J: TRBJ1-2; DNA: TGCGCCAGCAGCTCTCCGGGACAGGGGGGTGGCTACACCTTC; CDR3: CASSSPGQGGGYTF
size: NA; V: TRBV10-3; D: NA; J: TRBJ1-6; DNA: TGTGCCATCAGTGAGTCCTCGAAGAATTCACCCCTCTACTTT; CDR3: CAISESSKNSPLYF
size: NA; V: TRBV20-1; D: NA; J: TRBJ1-1; DNA: TGCAGTGCTACCGGACCCACTGAAGCTTTCTTT; CDR3: CSATGPTEAFF
size: NA; V: TRBV28; D: TRBD1; J: TRBJ1-3; DNA: TGTGCCAGCAGTTTAGGGACAGGGCGAGACACCATATATTTT; CDR3: CASSLGTGRDTIYF
size: NA; V: TRBV29-1; D: NA; J: TRBJ2-7; DNA: TGCAGCGTTGAGAGGGCGAGCTCCTACGAGCAGTACTTC; CDR3: CSVERASSYEQYF
size: once; V: TRBV6-2/TRBV6-3; D: NA; J: TRBJ2-7; DNA: TGTGCCAGCAGTTACTCTATAGGGGGTTTTTCCTACGAGCAGTACTTC; CDR3: CASSYSIGGFSYEQYF
size: few; V: TRBV20-1; D: TRBD2; J: TRBJ2-1; DNA: TGCAGTGCAGGACTAGGCGATGAGCAGTTCTTC; CDR3: CSAGLGDEQFF
size: once; V: TRBV6-1; D: NA; J: TRBJ2-7; DNA: TGTGCCAGCAGCATATCCGGGACCGCTCGTTACGAGCAGTACTTC; CDR3: CASSISGTARYEQYF
size: many; V: TRBV7-8; D: TRBD1; J: TRBJ1-4; DNA: TGTGCCAGCAGCAATCAGGGGGCTAATGAAAAACTGTTTTTT; CDR3: CASSNQGANEKLFF